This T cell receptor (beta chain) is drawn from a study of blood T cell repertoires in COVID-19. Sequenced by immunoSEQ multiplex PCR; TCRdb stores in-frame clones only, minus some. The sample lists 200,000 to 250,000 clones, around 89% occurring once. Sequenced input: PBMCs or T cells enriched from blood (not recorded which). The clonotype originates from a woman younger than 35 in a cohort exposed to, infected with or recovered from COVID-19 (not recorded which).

CDR3 residues: CATRTSGLGHEQFF. The CDR3 coding sequence is TGTGCCACCCGTACTAGCGGGTTAGGTCATGAGCAGTTCTTC. This chain connects TRBV3-1 (or the pseudogene TRBV3-2) to TRBJ2-1; 9 positions agree with TRBD2. The CDR3 is 14 amino acids. The J segment lost 8 bases and the V segment lost 10 bases, leaving 12 bases of the junction unmatched. CDR1 is LGHDT and CDR2 is YNNKEL in the germline V gene (reference sequence).